A single sample is the source of the 30 T cell receptor beta chains below, sequenced in a study of Graves' ophthalmopathy and Graves' hyperthyroidism. RNA transcripts served as template for amplifying TCR beta CDR3 sequences. RT-PCR with HTBI primers came first, then second-round multiplex PCR. From the multiplex PCR reads, TCRdb called clonotypes with MiXCR, one entry per CDR3 protein. The sample consists of about 160,000 distinct CDR3 sequences, about 40% of them appearing once. The material sequenced was peripheral blood. These receptor sequences come from a woman aged 40 to 49 with Graves' ophthalmopathy.

This clonotype was seen repeatedly, ten times or more. V is TRBV10-3 and J is TRBJ1-5; no definite D call. The CDR3 is made up of 13 amino acids. With 6 bases removed from V and 0 bases from J, the gap between germline ends came to 6 bases. Germline V gene sequence: CDR1 ENHRY, CDR2 SYGVKD. The CDR3 here is CAIRPDSNQPQHF. CDR3 DNA: TGTGCCATCAGACCCGATAGCAATCAGCCCCAGCATTTT.

This clonotype was picked up many times. The chain carries TRBV12-3 or TRBV12-4 and TRBJ2-3; the D call may be TRBD1 or TRBD2 (5 bases each). The CDR3 is 12 residues long. The V end was cut by 7 bases, the J end by 8 bases, with 13 bases between. CDR3 bases: TGTGCCAGCATCCGAGGGGTTGGTACGCAGTATTTT. Translation: CASIRGVGTQYF.

This chain connects TRBV5-5 to TRBJ1-6, with D tentatively TRBD1 (6 bases). V was shortened by 0 bases and J by 7 bases, with 14 bases between the two germline ends. CDR1 and CDR2 from the germline V gene are SGHKS and YYEKEE (reference sequence). The CDR3 has 16 residues. CDR3 coding DNA: TGTGCCAGCAGCTTGGAAGGGGGTACAGTAAATTCACCCCTCCACTTT. Translated: CASSLEGGTVNSPLHF. The full variable domain, in which reference TRBV5-5 and TRBJ1-6 provide the parts outside the CDR3, is DAGVTQSPTHLIKTRGQQVTLRCSPISGHKSVSWYQQVLGQGPQFIFQYYEKEERGRGNFPDRFSARQFPNYSSELNVNALLLGDSALYLCASSLEGGTVNSPLHFGNGTRLTVT.

The chain employs TRBV28 and TRBJ1-1; tentatively, D is TRBD1 (5 bases). CDR1 MDHEN and CDR2 SYDVKM come from the germline V gene. The CDR3 has 13 amino acids. V shed 5 bases and J shed 7 bases, with 14 bases lying between them. CDR3 sequence: CASSRGRRYEAFF. Written as DNA, the CDR3 is TGTGCCAGCAGTAGGGGCCGTCGTTATGAAGCTTTCTTT.

The rearrangement links TRBV6-1 to TRBJ1-1, with D possibly matching TRBD1 (5 bases). The ends were cut back, 3 bases at V and 5 bases at J, with 10 bases in the middle. Germline CDR1 and CDR2: MNHNS and SASEGT. This CDR3 has 13 residues. CDR3 sequence reads: CASSDEGETEAFF. The CDR3 DNA is TGTGCCAGCAGTGACGAAGGGGAAACTGAAGCTTTCTTT.

There are many counts of this clonotype. This chain joins TRBV12-3 or TRBV12-4 and TRBJ2-2; 8 positions match TRBD2. The J segment lost 7 bases and the V segment lost 7 bases, leaving 14 bases of the junction unmatched. The CDR3 totals 16 residues. The DNA of the CDR3 is TGTGCCAGCACTTCCGCGGCAGCGGGGGTGGGCGGGGAGCTGTTTTTT. Amino acid sequence: CASTSAAAGVGGELFF.

This rearrangement joins TRBV2 to TRBJ1-2; no clear D. V was trimmed by 7 bases and J by 4 bases, leaving 13 bases between them. The CDR3 spans 13 residues. The germline CDR1 and CDR2 sequences are SNHLY and FYNNEI. CDR3 amino acids: CASNSDVGYGYTF. For the CDR3, the DNA is TGTGCCAGCAACTCTGACGTTGGCTATGGCTACACCTTC.

The gene calls are TRBV28 and TRBJ2-2; unclear D gene. The V end lost 7 bases, the J end lost 5 bases, and 17 bases lay between the germline ends. CDR3 length equals 15 residues. Looked up from germline, CDR1 is MDHEN and CDR2 is SYDVKM. CDR3 loop: CASTGLFGGTGELFF. CDR3 coding DNA: TGTGCCAGCACGGGTCTCTTTGGTGGGACCGGGGAGCTGTTTTTT.

This sequence joins TRBV12-3 or TRBV12-4 and TRBJ2-7; 10 nucleotides match TRBD1. Losses at the gene ends were 6 bases for V and 2 bases for J; bases not matched to a gene: 7. The CDR3 covers 15 residues. In DNA, the CDR3 is TGTGCCAGCAGATCCCGGGACAGGGGCGCCTACGAGCAGTACTTC. This sequence encodes CASRSRDRGAYEQYF.

The genes are TRBV7-2 and TRBJ2-5; no definite D call. Germline V gene lookup returns CDR1 SGHTA and CDR2 FQGNSA. The CDR3 covers 16 residues. Trimming took off 5 bases at V and 2 bases at J, with 18 bases between the two ends. The CDR3 sequence: CASSVIPKGEQETQYF. In DNA form, the CDR3 reads TGTGCCAGCAGCGTAATCCCCAAGGGCGAACAAGAGACCCAGTACTTC.

The sample holds many counts of this clonotype. V and J are TRBV5-6 and TRBJ2-2, with 11 bases that match TRBD2. The CDR3 runs to 18 residues. V shed 3 bases and J 0 bases; nucleotides not matched to a gene: 7. CDR1 and CDR2 (germline): SGHDT, YYEEEE. The CDR3 sequence: CASSSYGLAGSNTGELFF. Written as DNA, the CDR3 is TGTGCCAGCAGCTCCTACGGACTAGCGGGTTCGAACACCGGGGAGCTGTTTTTT.

The genes are TRBV15 and TRBJ2-7; D possibly corresponds to TRBD2 (5 bases). Germline lookup yields CDR1 LNHNV and CDR2 YYDKDF (reference sequence). V lost 0 bases and J 1 base, leaving 19 bases between the germline ends. This CDR3 is built from 18 residues. For the CDR3, the DNA is TGTGCCACCAGCAGAGATCAGTCGGGGAAACACGCATCCTACGAGCAGTACTTC. Translated, it gives CATSRDQSGKHASYEQYF.

This clonotype was detected once. V and J are TRBV6-5 and TRBJ2-7, with D uncertain. Per the germline V gene, CDR1 is MNHEY and CDR2 is SVGAGI. CDR3 size: 16 residues. V lost 0 bases and J 7 bases, leaving 19 bases between the germline ends. The CDR3 sequence: CASSYSGPNSPGEQYF. The CDR3 DNA follows: TGTGCCAGCAGTTACTCCGGGCCGAATTCCCCTGGGGAGCAGTACTTC.

The sample holds many counts of this clonotype. The chain has TRBV11-2 and TRBJ2-3; 8 positions match TRBD1. The CDR3 covers 16 residues. V gave up 3 bases and J gave up 3 bases; unmatched junction bases: 8. CDR1 is SGHAT, CDR2 FQNNGV, per germline. This CDR3 is CASSFGQGFGTDTQYF. The CDR3 nucleotides read TGTGCCAGCAGCTTCGGACAGGGTTTTGGAACAGATACGCAGTATTTT. The complete variable domain, with remaining parts taken from reference TRBV11-2 and TRBJ2-3, reads EAGVAQSPRYKIIEKRQSVAFWCNPISGHATLYWYQQILGQGPKLLIQFQNNGVVDDSQLPKDRFSAERLKGVDSTLKIQPAKLEDSAVYLCASSFGQGFGTDTQYFGPGTRLTVL.

This clonotype was recorded many times. This chain joins TRBV5-1 and TRBJ1-1; no clear D gene. V was pared by 4 bases and J by 1 base, with 8 bases between. Germline V gene data show CDR1 as SGHRS and CDR2 as YFSETQ. The CDR3 spans 13 residues. CDR3 protein: CASSQDQNTEAFF. The CDR3 nucleotides are TGCGCCAGCAGCCAAGACCAGAACACTGAAGCTTTCTTT.

This clonotype was seen repeatedly, ten times or more. CDR3 protein: CASSRGYQETQYF. The CDR3, as DNA: TGTGCCAGCAGTCGGGGGTACCAAGAGACCCAGTACTTC. The J gene is TRBJ2-5, the V gene TRBV11-2, with D perhaps matching TRBD2 (6 bases). Germline-derived CDR1 and CDR2 are SGHAT and FQNNGV. V was shortened by 6 bases and J by 0 bases, with 8 bases between the two germline ends. The CDR3 is 13 amino acids.

This clonotype has at least ten counts. The genes are TRBV3-1 and TRBJ1-1, with D maybe TRBD1 (6 bases). The CDR3 loop spans 12 amino acids. Trimming stripped 2 bases from V and 8 bases from J, with 9 bases between. From germline, CDR1 is LGHDT and CDR2 YNNKEL (reference sequence). The CDR3 protein is CASSQTGREAFF. DNA for the CDR3: TGTGCCAGCAGCCAAACAGGGAGAGAAGCTTTCTTT.

The V call is TRBV6-1, the J call TRBJ2-7; D ambiguous. The CDR3 contains 16 residues. The V and J ends lost 0 bases and 2 bases respectively, with 14 bases between them. Germline loops: CDR1 MNHNS, CDR2 SASEGT. The CDR3 DNA reads as TGTGCCAGCAGTGAAGCGCTAACGGACCGACCCTACGAGCAGTACTTC. This sequence encodes CASSEALTDRPYEQYF.

With respect to this clonotype: Mismatch with germline at one junction end may stem from a read error. CDR3 sequence: CASSRDRVGWSF. The CDR3 DNA reads TGTGCCAGCAGCCGTGACAGGGTAGGTTGGAGCTTC. J is TRBJ2-7 and V is TRBV7-9; 7 nucleotides line up with TRBD1. Germline CDR1 is SEHNR and CDR2 is FQNEAQ (reference sequence). This CDR3 region has 12 residues.

In its sample, this clonotype was seen many times. This chain connects TRBV5-6 to TRBJ2-7, with a tentative D call TRBD1 (6 bases). Germline V gene lookup returns CDR1 SGHDT and CDR2 YYEEEE. The CDR3 totals 14 residues. V was clipped by 0 bases and J by 3 bases, with 10 bases between them. For the CDR3, the DNA is TGTGCCAGCAGCTTGGGAACAGGGAACTACGAGCAGTACTTC. As protein: CASSLGTGNYEQYF.

This clonotype was recorded at least ten times. This chain joins TRBV6-5 and TRBJ2-7, with 8 bases fitting TRBD2. CDR1 and CDR2 from the germline V gene are MNHEY and SVGAGI. The CDR3 length is 14 residues. With 6 bases clipped from V and 3 bases from J, the junction kept 7 bases outside the gene matches. CDR3 in DNA: TGTGCCAGCAGCGGGGGGGTTGGGTACTACGAGCAGTACTTC. Amino acid sequence: CASSGGVGYYEQYF.

In this sample, this clonotype turned up a few times. J is TRBJ2-7 and V is TRBV6-2 or TRBV6-3; the D is unclear. The CDR3 runs to 18 residues. V shed 2 bases and J shed 2 bases, with 22 bases lying between them. Per germline, CDR1 MNHEY and CDR2 SVGEGT. CDR3 bases: TGTGCCAGCAGTTACGGATTTGACCAGCCGTTAACCGCCTACGAGCAGTACTTC. Translated, it gives CASSYGFDQPLTAYEQYF.

This clonotype has more than one count but fewer than ten. Just one base apart from a much larger clone, this may be a read error. The V gene is TRBV2, the J gene TRBJ1-3, with 9 bases identical to TRBD1. The germline CDR1 and CDR2 sequences are SNHLY and FYNNEI. The CDR3 extends over 15 amino acids. The J segment lost 3 bases and the V segment lost 5 bases, leaving 5 bases of the junction unmatched. DNA of the CDR3: TGTGCCAGCAGTACAGGGGGCTTTGTTGGAAACACCATATATTTT. This translates into CASSTGGFVGNTIYF. The entire variable domain, with the rest obtained from reference TRBV2 and TRBJ1-3, is as follows: EPEVTQTPSHQVTQMGQEVILRCVPISNHLYFYWYRQILGQKVEFLVSFYNNEISEKSEIFDDQFSVERPDGSNFTLKIRSTKLEDSAMYFCASSTGGFVGNTIYFGEGSWLTVV.

In its sample, this clonotype was seen many times. The rearrangement joins TRBV4-1 to TRBJ2-2; D remains unclear. Germline V gene lookup returns CDR1 MGHRA and CDR2 YSYEKL. The CDR3 length is 16 residues. The V gene lost 1 base and the J gene lost 4 bases, with 13 bases spanning the gap. This CDR3 reads CASSQVTESLTGELFF. DNA of the CDR3: TGCGCCAGCAGCCAAGTCACGGAGTCTCTCACCGGGGAGCTGTTTTTT.

This clonotype was recorded at least ten times. The rearrangement joins TRBV2 to TRBJ1-1; D is ambiguous. The CDR3 is 14 residues long. V was clipped by 6 bases and J by 3 bases, with 14 bases between them. Germline CDR1 reads SNHLY; CDR2 reads FYNNEI. In nucleotides, the CDR3 is TGTGCCAGCAGCCCCAAATGGGATGACACTGAAGCTTTCTTT. Translating gives CASSPKWDDTEAFF.

This clonotype was seen at least ten times. The genes are TRBV6-5 and TRBJ2-5, with TRBD2 as a possible D gene (6 bases). This CDR3 spans 15 amino acids. From germline, CDR1 is MNHEY and CDR2 SVGAGI. Trimming took 4 bases from V and 5 from J, leaving 17 bases between them. CDR3 protein: CASSFDGGLMETQYF. DNA for the CDR3: TGTGCCAGCAGTTTCGACGGGGGTTTAATGGAGACCCAGTACTTC.

V and J are TRBV30 and TRBJ1-1; D is unclear. Trimming stripped 8 bases from V and 4 bases from J, with 20 bases between. Germline lookup yields CDR1 GTSNPN and CDR2 SVGIG (reference sequence). The CDR3 has 14 residues. In nucleotides, the CDR3 is TGTGCCGGTAGAAAGTGGGAATGGGGCACTGAAGCTTTCTTT. Its translation is CAGRKWEWGTEAFF.

This clonotype has ten or more counts. This chain uses TRBV20-1 with TRBJ1-5; a weak D match, TRBD1 (6 bases). Trimming took off 1 base at V and 4 bases at J, with 20 bases between the two ends. CDR1 and CDR2 from the germline V gene are DFQATT and SNEGSKA (reference sequence). The CDR3 contains 17 residues. The CDR3 coding sequence is TGCAGTGCTAGAGTAGTCAGGGGTCCCCTAGGAAATCAGCCCCAGCATTTT. It is translated as CSARVVRGPLGNQPQHF.

This rearrangement joins TRBV12-3 or TRBV12-4 to TRBJ2-7; no firm D call. The CDR3 consists of 12 residues. Trimming took 2 bases from V and 5 from J, leaving 7 bases between them. The CDR3 sequence: CASSLRLNEQYF. The CDR3 DNA is TGTGCCAGCAGTTTAAGGCTGAACGAGCAGTACTTC.

At least ten counts were recorded for this clonotype. The chain uses TRBV20-1 and TRBJ1-2, with 8 positions matching TRBD1. This CDR3 contains 13 residues. In germline, CDR1 is DFQATT, CDR2 SNEGSKA (reference sequence). J was trimmed by 5 bases and V by 4 bases; bases with no gene match: 6. This CDR3 is CSANRGGGYGYTF. CDR3 nucleotides: TGCAGTGCTAACAGGGGGGGAGGGTATGGCTACACCTTC.